Listed below are T cell receptor beta chains from one sample, sequenced in a study of blood T cell repertoires in COVID-19. TCRdb's copy holds only in-frame clones and misses some; the assay was immunoSEQ multiplex PCR. The sample lists around 270,000 clones, over 80% seen once, with around 3.1% in the top ten. The sample consisted of PBMCs or T cells enriched from blood (not recorded which). These receptors originate from a woman in her forties who had been exposed to COVID-19. CDR3s include the opening cysteine and the closing phenylalanine or tryptophan. D genes are given only for firm matches. A clone size is listed for some rows: how often the clone was seen (once, few, many), or a class if it is expanded.

clone_size	v_call	d_call	j_call	cdr3_aa	cdr3_nt
.	TRBV29-1	TRBD1	TRBJ1-1	CSVEVAGGYTEAFF	TGCAGCGTTGAAGTGGCAGGGGGTTACACTGAAGCTTTCTTT
.	TRBV5-4	.	TRBJ1-4	CASSRMWGNGRGEKLFF	TGTGCCAGCAGCCGCATGTGGGGTAATGGGAGGGGTGAAAAACTGTTTTTT
.	TRBV6-4	TRBD2	TRBJ2-1	CASSPWPSGYNEQFF	TGTGCCAGCAGCCCCTGGCCTAGCGGATACAATGAGCAGTTCTTC
.	TRBV19	TRBD2	TRBJ2-3	CASSTAPGLAGGREDTQYF	TGTGCCAGTAGTACAGCGCCGGGACTAGCGGGGGGGCGAGAAGATACGCAGTATTTT
.	TRBV2	TRBD1	TRBJ1-6	CASSGQDRGLSYNSPLHF	TGTGCCAGCAGTGGCCAGGACAGGGGGCTATCCTATAATTCACCCCTCCACTTT
.	TRBV5-1	.	TRBJ2-2	CASSLEGRGIPNTGELFF	TGTGCCAGCAGCTTGGAGGGCAGGGGTATCCCGAACACCGGGGAGCTGTTTTTT
once	TRBV5-1	.	TRBJ1-6	CASSLGQVDSPLHF	TGCGCCAGCAGCTTGGGACAGGTCGATTCACCCCTCCACTTT
.	TRBV7-9	.	TRBJ2-1	CASSSGAYNEQFF	TGTGCCAGCAGCTCCGGGGCCTACAATGAGCAGTTCTTC
.	TRBV7-9	.	TRBJ2-5	CASSSTGEKETQYF	TGTGCCAGCAGCTCGACCGGGGAAAAAGAGACCCAGTACTTC
once	TRBV27	.	TRBJ1-3	CASSSGGLPGNTIYF	TGTGCCAGCAGTTCGGGGGGGCTTCCTGGAAACACCATATATTTT
.	TRBV4-2	.	TRBJ1-4	CASSQDAGQGSEKLFF	TGTGCCAGCAGCCAAGATGCCGGCCAGGGGTCCGAAAAACTGTTTTTT
.	TRBV5-1	.	TRBJ1-3	CASSLIPDLAGNTIYF	TGCGCCAGCAGCTTAATTCCGGACTTGGCGGGAAACACCATATATTTT
.	TRBV5-1	TRBD1	TRBJ1-2	CASSLQGKGYGYTF	TGCGCCAGCAGCTTACAGGGGAAGGGCTATGGCTACACCTTC
.	TRBV19	.	TRBJ1-1	CASSISQGTEAFF	TGTGCCAGTAGTATATCGCAGGGCACTGAAGCTTTCTTT
.	TRBV5-1	.	TRBJ1-3	CASSLLGSSGNTIYF	TGTGCCAGCAGCTTGTTGGGGAGCTCTGGAAACACCATATATTTT
.	TRBV7-9	TRBD2	TRBJ2-1	CASSQGLDTYNEQFF	TGTGCCAGCAGCCAGGGACTAGATACCTACAATGAGCAGTTCTTC
.	TRBV4-1	.	TRBJ1-2	CASSLGRGTVYGYTF	TGCGCCAGCAGCCTTGGTCGGGGTACGGTCTATGGCTACACCTTC
few	TRBV28	.	TRBJ1-2	CASSLGQNYGYTF	TGTGCCAGCAGTTTAGGACAGAACTATGGCTACACCTTC
.	TRBV19	TRBD2	TRBJ2-1	CASSPSGVYNEQFF	TGTGCCAGTAGTCCTAGCGGGGTCTACAATGAGCAGTTCTTC
.	TRBV7-6	TRBD1	TRBJ2-7	CASSQKFGQGNSYEQYF	TGTGCCAGCAGCCAGAAGTTCGGACAGGGCAATAGCTACGAGCAGTACTTC
once	TRBV25-1	.	TRBJ2-3	CASSEYYGHPTDTQYF	TGTGCCAGCAGTGAATATTATGGCCACCCCACAGATACGCAGTATTTT
.	TRBV4-2	.	TRBJ2-3	CASSHLLSADTQYF	TGTGCCAGCAGCCACCTTCTAAGCGCAGATACGCAGTATTTT
once	TRBV4-3	.	TRBJ1-2	CASSQDRLTRGYGYTF	TGCGCCAGCAGCCAAGATCGCCTTACGCGGGGCTATGGCTACACCTTC
.	TRBV29-1	TRBD2	TRBJ2-5	CSAEGLAGSVGEETQYF	TGCAGCGCCGAAGGACTAGCGGGATCAGTTGGGGAAGAGACCCAGTACTTC
.	TRBV18	.	TRBJ1-2	CASAGTRGYTF	TGTGCCAGCGCGGGGACTCGAGGCTACACCTTC
.	TRBV6-5	TRBD1	TRBJ1-1	CASSSLGQGLKAFF	TGTGCCAGCAGTTCTTTGGGACAGGGGTTGAAAGCTTTCTTT
.	TRBV4-3	TRBD2	TRBJ2-2	CASSQDRSRQGGGRAGELFF	TGCGCCAGCAGCCAAGATAGGAGTCGGCAGGGTGGCGGGAGGGCCGGGGAGCTGTTTTTT
.	TRBV28	TRBD1	TRBJ2-7	CASSILTGWAYEQYF	TGTGCCAGCAGTATCCTGACAGGGTGGGCCTACGAGCAGTACTTC
.	TRBV28	TRBD1	TRBJ2-5	CASSSGQGVGETQYF	TGTGCCAGCAGTTCGGGACAGGGGGTTGGGGAGACCCAGTACTTC
once	TRBV28	.	TRBJ1-2	CASIPGTFTGYTF	TGTGCCAGCATCCCCGGGACTTTTACTGGCTACACCTTC
once	TRBV5-1	TRBD2	TRBJ2-1	CASSLVAGGLNEQFF	TGCGCCAGCAGCTTGGTGGCGGGGGGCCTGAATGAGCAGTTCTTC
.	TRBV30	.	TRBJ1-1	CAWGNTEAFF	TGTGCCTGGGGCAACACTGAAGCTTTCTTT
once	TRBV3-1/TRBV3-2	TRBD1	TRBJ1-5	CASSRDRTQPQHF	TGTGCCAGCAGCCGGGACAGGACCCAGCCCCAGCATTTT
.	TRBV23-1	.	TRBJ1-2	CASSQPRGDYGYTF	TGCGCCAGCAGTCAACCACGGGGGGATTATGGCTACACCTTC
few	TRBV11-2	TRBD1	TRBJ1-1	CASSRQGWTEAFF	TGTGCCAGCAGCAGACAGGGGTGGACTGAAGCTTTCTTT
.	TRBV27	.	TRBJ1-2	CASRPLVGYGYTF	TGTGCCAGCAGGCCCCTCGTCGGCTATGGCTACACCTTC
.	TRBV7-9	.	TRBJ2-1	CASSLGLDSDEQFF	TGTGCCAGCAGCTTAGGGCTAGATAGCGATGAGCAGTTCTTC
.	TRBV7-6	.	TRBJ2-1	CASSYSGEMWNEQFF	TGTGCCAGCAGCTACAGCGGCGAAATGTGGAATGAGCAGTTCTTC
.	TRBV25-1	TRBD2	TRBJ2-2	CASSNSGRVTGELFF	TGTGCCAGCAGTAATAGCGGGAGGGTTACCGGGGAGCTGTTTTTT
.	TRBV3-1/TRBV3-2	TRBD1	TRBJ1-2	CASSQLPGLQGAYGYTF	TGTGCCAGCAGCCAACTTCCGGGGTTACAGGGGGCGTATGGCTACACCTTC
few	TRBV5-4	.	TRBJ1-1	CASSRRVLGIAEAFF	TGTGCCAGCAGCCGGCGGGTTTTAGGAATCGCTGAAGCTTTCTTT
.	TRBV19	TRBD1	TRBJ1-2	CASNTRRTGGYGYTF	TGTGCCAGTAACACGAGACGGACAGGGGGCTATGGCTACACCTTC
.	TRBV7-3	.	TRBJ1-2	CASSFPGAEGYTF	TGTGCCAGCAGCTTCCCTGGGGCAGAAGGCTACACCTTC
.	TRBV27	.	TRBJ1-5	CASRPMGGIHTSQPQHF	TGTGCCAGCAGGCCGATGGGGGGTATCCACACAAGTCAGCCCCAGCATTTT
.	TRBV6-2/TRBV6-3	.	TRBJ2-5	CASSYPDRLETQYF	TGTGCCAGCAGTTACCCCGACAGGCTGGAGACCCAGTACTTC
.	TRBV6-2/TRBV6-3	.	TRBJ2-2	CASSFYRDTGELFF	TGTGCCAGCAGTTTTTACAGGGATACCGGGGAGCTGTTTTTT
.	TRBV5-6	TRBD1	TRBJ1-5	CASSMTGVSNQPQHF	TGTGCCAGCAGCATGACAGGGGTTAGCAATCAGCCCCAGCATTTT
.	TRBV28	.	TRBJ1-2	CASSGGETANYGYTF	TGTGCCAGCAGTGGGGGGGAGACAGCTAACTATGGCTACACCTTC
.	TRBV2	.	TRBJ1-2	CASSEIPSFRGYTF	TGTGCCAGCAGTGAAATTCCGAGTTTCCGAGGCTACACCTTC
.	TRBV6-5	TRBD1	TRBJ1-1	CASRRQGVAFF	TGTGCCAGCAGAAGACAGGGGGTGGCTTTCTTT
few	TRBV5-1	.	TRBJ2-1	CASSLVVRGEQFF	TGCGCCAGCAGCTTGGTGGTCAGGGGTGAGCAGTTCTTC
.	TRBV12-1	.	TRBJ1-2	CASSFLGLRQGGGYTF	TGTGCCAGCAGCTTTCTGGGTCTGAGGCAGGGGGGTGGCTACACCTTC
.	TRBV4-1	.	TRBJ1-1	CASSQGWALMNTEAFF	TGCGCCAGCAGCCAAGGTTGGGCCCTCATGAACACTGAAGCTTTCTTT
.	TRBV19	TRBD1	TRBJ2-1	CASSSPGQGWSVEQFF	TGTGCCAGTAGTTCACCGGGACAGGGTTGGTCGGTTGAGCAGTTCTTC
.	TRBV2	TRBD1	TRBJ2-5	CASVEQGARGTQYF	TGTGCCAGCGTGGAACAGGGGGCCAGGGGGACCCAGTACTTC
.	TRBV5-1	.	TRBJ1-6	CASSLTGPPLHF	TGCGCCAGCAGCTTGACAGGGCCACCCCTCCACTTT
.	TRBV12-3/TRBV12-4	.	TRBJ1-2	CASSFPGNYGYTF	TGTGCCAGCAGTTTCCCAGGGAACTATGGCTACACCTTC
.	TRBV28	.	TRBJ2-7	CASSLEQGSYEQYF	TGTGCCAGCAGTTTGGAGCAGGGATCCTACGAGCAGTACTTC
.	TRBV9	.	TRBJ1-2	CASSVSSQSGYGYTF	TGTGCCAGCAGCGTATCATCCCAGTCGGGCTATGGCTACACCTTC
.	TRBV6-2/TRBV6-3	TRBD1	TRBJ1-3	CASSDKATGTAGNTIYF	TGTGCCAGCAGTGATAAGGCAACCGGGACAGCTGGAAACACCATATATTTT